This T cell receptor beta chain is drawn from a study of CD8 T cells in ankylosing spondylitis. Study-wide points: As reported, disease-linked clones showed significant enrichment in matched ankylosing spondylitis synovial fluid.

A remark on this clonotype: The antigen remains undetermined.

Germline-derived CDR1 and CDR2 are DFQATT and SNEGSKA (reference sequence). The junction had 5 bases not matched to a gene; V was cut back by 5 bases and J by 9 bases. This CDR3 has 13 amino acids. TCRdb independently ran MiXCR on the 5' RACE reads; one entry per CDR3 protein. The data hold 100,000 to 150,000 distinct CDR3 sequences, with about 13% observed a single time. The receptor comes from a female donor with ankylosing spondylitis or in good health (not recorded which). Sequencing was carried out using blood, either unsorted or a sorted T cell fraction (not recorded which). The chain combines TRBV20-1 with TRBJ2-1; 12 bases fit TRBD1. CDR3 DNA: TGCAGTGCTCGCCGGGACAGGGGGCCTGAGCAGTTCTTC. It translates to CSARRDRGPEQFF.